These T cell receptor beta chains were read from a single sample in a study of radiotherapy plus CTLA-4 blockade in lung cancer. Assay: immunoSEQ multiplex PCR; the TCRdb copy retains only in-frame clones and omits some. The data contain around 37,000 clones, approximately 77% of them seen just once; the ten biggest clones take up roughly a tenth. The source was peripheral blood, collected from a patient treated with radiotherapy plus ipilimumab. These receptors were obtained from a human donor with non-small cell lung cancer who had stable disease on radiotherapy plus ipilimumab. The CDR3 runs from the conserved cysteine through the conserved F or W. A D gene is named only where the DNA matches it firmly. Where a row states a size, it is once, few, many or the class of an expanded clone; other rows omit it.

>TRBJ2-3|TRBV6-4|TRBD2|-
TGTGCCAGCAGCGCGGAGCGGGGGGGCGGTGATACGCAGTATTTT
CASSAERGGGDTQYF
>TRBJ1-6|TRBV20-1|-|once
TGCAGTGCCAAAGGTGGGGGCCCCCTCCACTTT
CSAKGGGPLHF
>TRBJ2-5|TRBV4-1|TRBD1|-
TGCGCCAGCAGCCAAGGGACAGGGGTTGAGACCCAGTACTTC
CASSQGTGVETQYF
>TRBJ2-2|TRBV27|TRBD1|few
TGTGCCAGCAGTTGGATGGGGACAGGGACCCTGGCGAACACCGGGGAGCTGTTTTTT
CASSWMGTGTLANTGELFF
>TRBJ1-3|TRBV5-5|-|-
TGTGCCAGCAGCCCTCAACTGTCTTATGGAAACACCATATATTTT
CASSPQLSYGNTIYF
>TRBJ2-1|TRBV7-9|-|-
TGTGCCAGCAGCTTTCCGAGCTCCTACAATGAGCAGTTCTTC
CASSFPSSYNEQFF
>TRBJ2-5|TRBV7-2|-|-
TGTGCCAGCAGCACCCGTTCGGGAACCCCAGAGACCCAGTACTTC
CASSTRSGTPETQYF
>TRBJ1-6|TRBV5-5|-|-
TGTGCCAGCAGCTTGGTGGCAGGAATTATATCCTTCTCCTATAATTCACCCCTCCACTTT
CASSLVAGIISFSYNSPLHF
>TRBJ1-2|TRBV11-3|TRBD1|-
TGTGCCAGCAGCCCTGTGGACAGGGGGGACTATGGCTACACCTTC
CASSPVDRGDYGYTF
>TRBJ2-2|TRBV29-1|TRBD2|-
TGCAGCGTTGAGGGAGGGGACTACACCGGGGAGCTGTTTTTT
CSVEGGDYTGELFF
>TRBJ2-3|TRBV30|TRBD2|once
TGTGCCGTACATAGCGGGGGGCAAGATACGCAGTATTTT
CAVHSGGQDTQYF
>TRBJ1-2|TRBV6-1|TRBD1|-
TGTGCCAGCACGGCAGGGGGCGGGTATGGCTACACCTTC
CASTAGGGYGYTF
>TRBJ2-5|TRBV19|TRBD1|-
TGTGCCAGTAGCCCGGGACAGAAAGAGACCCAGTACTTC
CASSPGQKETQYF
>TRBJ1-1|TRBV20-1|-|-
TGCAGTGCTAGTTTTGGGGGCTTTGCTTTCTTT
CSASFGGFAFF
>TRBJ1-1|TRBV11-2|-|-
TGTGCCAGCAGCCCAACCAGTGGCAGGGCCAGAGCTGAAGCTTTCTTT
CASSPTSGRARAEAFF
>TRBJ1-3|TRBV5-6|-|few
TGTGCCAGCAGCTTGAGGGGTATCTCGGGAAACACCATATATTTT
CASSLRGISGNTIYF
>TRBJ2-3|TRBV5-1|-|-
TGCGCCAGCAGCTTGGAAGGGGCAGAATCCTATACGCAGTATTTT
CASSLEGAESYTQYF
>TRBJ2-7|TRBV7-8|-|-
TGTGCCAGCAGCCCCGGGGGCGGGGGAGATTACGAGCAGTACTTC
CASSPGGGGDYEQYF
>TRBJ1-1|TRBV19|-|-
TGTGCCAGTAGCCTTATGGGATTGGAGCGGGCTTTCTTT
CASSLMGLERAFF
>TRBJ1-2|TRBV2|-|-
TGTGCCAGCTTTAAGGGGTTGTATGATGGCTACACCTTC
CASFKGLYDGYTF
>TRBJ1-1|TRBV18|-|-
TGTGCCAGCTCACCATCAGACACGAACACTGAAGCTTTCTTT
CASSPSDTNTEAFF
>TRBJ1-5|TRBV11-3|TRBD1|few
TGTGCCAGCAGCTTGGCTCCCGGGACAGAAACAAGCTCAGGCAATCAGCCCCAGCATTTT
CASSLAPGTETSSGNQPQHF
>TRBJ2-7|TRBV4-3|-|-
TGCGCCAGCAGCCAAGAAAGTGGAGGCGAGCAGTACTTC
CASSQESGGEQYF
>TRBJ2-7|TRBV2|TRBD1|medium-sized
TGTGCCAGCAGTAGTACGTGGGACAGGACCTACGAGCAGTACTTC
CASSSTWDRTYEQYF
>TRBJ2-1|TRBV19|-|-
TGTGCCAGTACCCCCCAGGCCACCAGCGGACCATACAATGAGCAGTTCTTC
CASTPQATSGPYNEQFF
>TRBJ1-2|TRBV2|-|many
TGTGCCAGCAGTGCCCGGAACTATGGCTACACCTTC
CASSARNYGYTF
>TRBJ2-6|TRBV9|-|-
TGTGCCAGCAGCGGCCGCCAGGGGAGCGTCCTGACTTTC
CASSGRQGSVLTF
>TRBJ1-6|TRBV10-3|-|-
TGTGCCATCAGAAGGACAGATAATAATTCACCCCTCCACTTT
CAIRRTDNNSPLHF
>TRBJ1-1|TRBV29-1|TRBD1|-
TGCAGCGTTGAGGGACAGGGGGCTATGGGTTGGAACACTGAAGCTTTCTTT
CSVEGQGAMGWNTEAFF